This TCR beta chain was sequenced in a study of glioma-infiltrating T cells after dendritic cell vaccination (TCRdb year 2016). Background for the entire study: Of the 15 glioblastoma patients in the cohort, all drawn from Phase I and II dendritic cell vaccination trials, 9 were newly diagnosed and 6 had recurrent disease. Between about 2002 and 2012, the patients were given dendritic cell vaccination pulsed with autologous tumor lysate. The vaccine consisted of monocyte-derived dendritic cells cultured less than 9 days with IL-4 and GM-CSF, then pulsed overnight with autologous tumor lysate. Each patient was given three intradermal dendritic cell vaccine injections, spaced two weeks apart, in the arm below the axilla. In glioblastoma patients vaccinated with dendritic cells, deep sequencing of TCR beta CDR3 regions served to measure tumor-infiltrating lymphocyte content and to compare repertoires between tumor and blood. TCR sequencing metrics, including TIL content and tumor-blood repertoire overlap, were correlated with survival after dendritic cell vaccination.

The immunoSEQ assay amplified TCRB CDR3 regions from approximately 2 micrograms of genomic DNA, or from all available DNA when less than that amount was available. The multiplex PCR relied on 60 forward primers for TCR V beta segments and 13 reverse primers for J beta segments. To estimate the number of reads per starting template, synthetic control templates were added to each sample at limiting dilution. Sequencing produced 87 bp reads on the Illumina HiSeq System. The source study handled its data this way. PCR and sequencing errors were removed by merging closely related sequences with a nearest neighbor algorithm. TCR overlap was measured as the percentage of unique tumor TCR beta sequences that were also present in the peripheral blood of the same patient. TCRdb retrieved this table from immuneACCESS and kept in-frame rearrangements only. Not all clones are present; in checked studies, unresolved V genes account for under half, and no reason is known for the remainder. Clone size and the V and J calls come from that table; the DNA yielded D and trimming. The sample profile shows over 90,000 clones; 85% to 90% of them were found once. The biggest ten clones account for just under 3% of the sample.

What the study reported, not specific to this receptor: TCR clonality showed no direct relationship with survival, which suggests that a diverse polyclonal response may matter. The cohort was small and heterogeneous, and full blood and tumor sets were available for few patients, with initial-recurrent tumor pairs available for even fewer patients. After dendritic cell vaccination, a higher estimated pretreatment TIL content predicted longer time to progression and longer overall survival. The three-group TCR overlap response model was described as speculative and requiring prospective validation.

The CDR3 goes from the cysteine to the phenylalanine over 11 residues. Only CDR3 DNA is held: 33 bases, read in frame from base 1. The germline V gene provides CDR1 SGHVS and CDR2 FQNEAQ. V is pared back by 1 base and J by 9 bases, with 7 bases lying between the germline termini. Regarding this clone: Its antigen is currently not known. Per-base qualities were not stored, and no clone one base away is much larger.

To be selected, patients needed enough residual fresh-frozen tumor tissue and more than two years of available survival data. Although molecular status otherwise differed among the glioblastoma patients, no patient had an isocitrate dehydrogenase mutation. PBMC were collected before vaccination, two weeks after the third vaccination, and at tumor progression if progression occurred. The Qiagen DNeasy Blood extraction Kit was used for extraction of genomic DNA. The V and J segments used are TRBV7-8 and TRBJ2-7; the D region possibly corresponds to TRBD2 (6 bases align). The sequencing here drew on blood, taken before dendritic cell vaccination. The origin of this receptor is a human donor with glioblastoma. The bases are TGTGCCAGCAGCTTAGGGAGGGGGCAGTACTTC. Protein translation: CASSLGRGQYF.